The subject of this entry is one T cell receptor (beta chain). Its antigen is currently unknown. In chemo-refractory metastatic non-small-cell lung cancer, patients got ipilimumab CTLA-4 blockade together with focal radiation. Germline loops: CDR1 MDHEN, CDR2 SYDVKM. The CDR3 is made up of 16 amino acids. The junction had 7 bases not matched to a gene; V was cut back by 6 bases and J by 0 bases. This sample is part of a study of radiotherapy plus CTLA-4 blockade in lung cancer. Study at large: The study recorded objective responses in roughly 18% of patients and disease control in about 31%. Study-level findings and limits: TCR clones originating in tumors grew in number in blood after radiotherapy plus ipilimumab.

Sequencing used immunoSEQ multiplex PCR; TCRdb keeps in-frame clones, though not all of them. The sample has more than 95,000 clones; roughly 80% are singletons. This sample comprised peripheral blood, obtained from a patient treated with radiotherapy plus ipilimumab. The origin of this receptor is a human donor with non-small cell lung cancer who had a partial response to radiotherapy plus ipilimumab. The gene calls are TRBV28 and TRBJ2-1, with 8 nucleotides matching TRBD2. Here the CDR3 reads CASSWTSFYSYNEQFF. The CDR3, as DNA: TGTGCCAGCAGCTGGACTAGCTTTTACTCCTACAATGAGCAGTTCTTC.